These T cell receptor beta chains were read from a single sample in a study of T-cell reconstitution after alpha-beta-depleted transplantation in children. One entry per CDR3 protein, called by TCRdb with MiXCR from the PCR reads. The sample contains approximately 300,000 distinct CDR3 sequences, 11% of which appear only once. Sequences were derived from peripheral blood, sampled 180 days after TCRalphabeta/CD19-depleted stem cell transplant. These receptors were taken from a male patient between 2 and 9 years old who had a stem cell transplant for chronic granulomatous disease, so the T cells may come from the graft donor. The CDR3 runs from the conserved cysteine through the conserved F or W. Each record gives: D gene, V gene, CDR3 length, clone size, J gene, CDR3 DNA, CDR3 protein. D genes are given only for firm matches. Expanded clones are given a class, and other clones once, few, many or no size at all.

>-|TRBV30|12|few|TRBJ2-7
TGTGCCTGGAGTGCCCGTGGGTACGAGCAGTACTTC
CAWSARGYEQYF
>-|TRBV6-2/TRBV6-3|14|many|TRBJ1-3
TGTGCCAGCAGTTACATCCAGGCTGGAAACACCATATATTTT
CASSYIQAGNTIYF
>-|TRBV28|12|many|TRBJ2-3
TGTGCCAGCAGTTTGAACACAGATACGCAGTATTTT
CASSLNTDTQYF
>-|TRBV20-1|10|many|TRBJ1-2
TGCAGTGCTGGAACCTATGGCTACACCTTC
CSAGTYGYTF
>-|TRBV5-1|16|many|TRBJ1-3
TGCGCCAGCAGTCTTCTCAGTCGTGGGAAGGGAAACACCATATATTTT
CASSLLSRGKGNTIYF
>-|TRBV12-3/TRBV12-4|15|many|TRBJ2-1
TGTGCCAGCAGTTTCCTCCCTCGGGGTTACAATGAGCAGTTCTTC
CASSFLPRGYNEQFF
>-|TRBV29-1|14|many|TRBJ2-4
TGCAGCGTTGTTGTAAGGGGTCCGGGAAACATTCAGTACTTC
CSVVVRGPGNIQYF
>TRBD1|TRBV7-2|15|many|TRBJ2-7
TGTGCCAGCAGCCCAGAGGGACAGGGCCAGTACGAGCAGTACTTC
CASSPEGQGQYEQYF
>-|TRBV27|15|many|TRBJ1-5
TGTGCCAGCAGTTTATGGGGGCAGCGAGATCAGCCCCAGCATTTT
CASSLWGQRDQPQHF
>-|TRBV30|15|many|TRBJ1-2
TGTGCCTGGAGTGTAGGCGGCGGGGGTGGGTATGGCTACACCTTC
CAWSVGGGGGYGYTF
>TRBD1|TRBV20-1|16|many|TRBJ1-6
TGCAGTGCTAGAGATCTCCCGACAGGGCTTAATTCACCCCTCCACTTT
CSARDLPTGLNSPLHF
>-|TRBV5-5|15|many|TRBJ2-7
TGTGCCAGCAGCCTCAACAAGTTTTCCTCCTACGAGCAGTACTTC
CASSLNKFSSYEQYF
>TRBD2|TRBV12-3/TRBV12-4|18|many|TRBJ2-2
TGTGCCAGCACCGAACTTCGAAGGGGACTAGGAGTTGGCGGGGAGCTGTTTTTT
CASTELRRGLGVGGELFF
>-|TRBV18|13|few|TRBJ1-1
TGTGCCAGCTCACCACCGGTGAACACTGAAGCTTTCTTT
CASSPPVNTEAFF
>TRBD1|TRBV29-1|13|many|TRBJ2-5
TGCAGCGTTGATGGGGACAGCCAAGAGACCCAGTACTTC
CSVDGDSQETQYF
>TRBD1|TRBV7-8|16|many|TRBJ1-6
TGTGCCAGCAGTTACAGGGGTAGGGGTGGTAATTCACCCCTCCACTTT
CASSYRGRGGNSPLHF
>TRBD1|TRBV20-1|15|many|TRBJ2-7
TGCAGTGCAGAGCCGGGACAGGGGCTACCCTACGAGCAGTACTTC
CSAEPGQGLPYEQYF
>-|TRBV4-3|14|many|TRBJ2-3
TGCGCCAGCAGCCAAGACGCGGGTACAGATACGCAGTATTTT
CASSQDAGTDTQYF
>TRBD1|TRBV11-1|18|many|TRBJ1-6
TGTGCCAGCAGCTTAGCCCTCACCCGGGACAGAGAAAATTCACCCCTCCACTTT
CASSLALTRDRENSPLHF
>TRBD1|TRBV12-3/TRBV12-4|18|many|TRBJ2-5
TGTGCCAGCAGTTTAGCGTTCGGAGGGACAGGGGACCAAGAGACCCAGTACTTC
CASSLAFGGTGDQETQYF
>-|TRBV20-1|13|many|TRBJ1-1
TGCAGTGCCCAATGGGGGTTGAGGGCTGAAGCTTTCTTT
CSAQWGLRAEAFF
>TRBD2|TRBV6-2/TRBV6-3|16|-|TRBJ2-1
TGTGCCAGCAGTCTTCTAGCGGGAGGGTTTTACGATGAGCAGTTCTTC
CASSLLAGGFYDEQFF
>-|TRBV4-1|13|many|TRBJ1-1
TGCGCCAGCAGCCCTTTCTTGGCTGAAGAAGCTTTCTTT
CASSPFLAEEAFF
>TRBD2|TRBV13|16|many|TRBJ2-3
TGTGCCAGCAGCTTCCGTAGCGGGGGAGAGACAGATACGCAGTATTTT
CASSFRSGGETDTQYF
>-|TRBV12-3/TRBV12-4|12|few|TRBJ2-7
TGTGCCAGCAGTCCGGATAACTACGAGCAGTACTTC
CASSPDNYEQYF
>-|TRBV7-3|16|many|TRBJ2-5
TGTGCCAGCAGCTTAAGTGGCTTGGGGGAGCAAGAGACCCAGTACTTC
CASSLSGLGEQETQYF
>-|TRBV7-2|16|-|TRBJ2-1
TGTGCCAGCAGCTTAGCTACTTCGAGCTCCTACAATGAGCAGTTCTTC
CASSLATSSSYNEQFF
>-|TRBV13|12|many|TRBJ2-7
TGTGCCAGCAGCGCCGCCGGGCCCGAGCAGTACTTC
CASSAAGPEQYF
>-|TRBV3-1|16|many|TRBJ1-5
TGTGCCAGCAGCCCCGGCCTGGGACAATACAATCAGCCCCAGCATTTT
CASSPGLGQYNQPQHF
>TRBD1|TRBV20-1|15|many|TRBJ1-5
TGCAGTGCTAGAGGAGACAGGGTAGTAACTCAGCCCCAGCATTTT
CSARGDRVVTQPQHF
>-|TRBV4-2|16|many|TRBJ2-3
TGTGCCAGCAGCCAAGTGGCGGGGATGAACACAGATACGCAGTATTTT
CASSQVAGMNTDTQYF
>-|TRBV12-3/TRBV12-4|13|few|TRBJ1-2
TGTGCCAGCAGACCCACGATAGGGTATGGCTACACCTTC
CASRPTIGYGYTF
>TRBD1|TRBV10-2|16|many|TRBJ1-2
TGCGCCAGCAGTGAGTCGAAATCGGGACAGGTCTATGGCTACACCTTC
CASSESKSGQVYGYTF
>-|TRBV4-3|18|-|TRBJ1-2
TGCGCCAGCAGCCAAGAAGCGGTAACGGTGACGGGCAACTATGGCTACACCTTC
CASSQEAVTVTGNYGYTF
>TRBD1|TRBV7-2|13|many|TRBJ1-6
TGTGCCAGCAGCCAGACAGGGGGCTCACCCCTCCACTTT
CASSQTGGSPLHF
>-|TRBV28|16|many|TRBJ2-1
TGTGCCAGCAGCTCAAAGGGGGACCCCAAAAACAATGAGCAGTTCTTC
CASSSKGDPKNNEQFF
>TRBD2|TRBV7-9|17|many|TRBJ2-1
TGTGCCAGCAGCTCTGGACTAGCGGGGGAAATTTACAATGAGCAGTTCTTC
CASSSGLAGEIYNEQFF
>-|TRBV29-1|12|many|TRBJ2-3
TGCAGCGTTGCCCGGGACGGAGATACGCAGTATTTT
CSVARDGDTQYF
>-|TRBV15|16|many|TRBJ2-7
TGTGCCACCAGCAGAGATGCGACTGAAAAGAACTACGAGCAGTACTTC
CATSRDATEKNYEQYF
>-|TRBV18|14|many|TRBJ2-3
TGTGCCAGCTCACCAGTGGCAGTCACAGATACGCAGTATTTT
CASSPVAVTDTQYF
>TRBD2|TRBV4-1|14|many|TRBJ2-5
TGCGCCAGCAGCCAAGGGACTAGCGTAGAGACCCAGTACTTC
CASSQGTSVETQYF
>-|TRBV5-1|13|many|TRBJ1-2
TGCGCCAGCAGCTTGGGTAGGGGCGATGGCTACACCTTC
CASSLGRGDGYTF
>-|TRBV7-2|14|many|TRBJ2-5
TGTGCCAGCAGCTCCTCTGCGGGCGTGGAGACCCAGTACTTC
CASSSSAGVETQYF
>TRBD1|TRBV18|14|many|TRBJ2-3
TGTGCCAGCTCACCACCGGACAGGGCAGATACGCAGTATTTT
CASSPPDRADTQYF
>-|TRBV5-4|22|many|TRBJ2-6
TGTGCCAGCAGCTTGGTGACGTTTTTTTGGGCTAGCCCAGCATCTGGGGCCAACGTCCTGACTTTC
CASSLVTFFWASPASGANVLTF
>-|TRBV5-4|14|-|TRBJ1-2
TGTGCCAGCAGCTTGGGTAGCAGCAACTATGGCTACACCTTC
CASSLGSSNYGYTF
>TRBD1|TRBV7-2|15|many|TRBJ2-2
TGTGCCAGCAGGGAGGACAGGGCGAACACCGGGGAGCTGTTTTTT
CASREDRANTGELFF
>-|TRBV28|12|many|TRBJ2-7
TGTGCCAGCAGTACCGACCCATACGAGCAGTACTTC
CASSTDPYEQYF
>-|TRBV5-6|14|many|TRBJ2-5
TGTGCCAGCAGCTTGTATATTTCCTCGGAGACCCAGTACTTC
CASSLYISSETQYF
>-|TRBV20-1|15|few|TRBJ2-2
TGCAGTGCTAGAGTGGGGGGGCCATGGACCGGGGAGCTGTTTTTT
CSARVGGPWTGELFF
>-|TRBV7-9|14|many|TRBJ2-2
TGTGCCAGCAGCTTTGAAACGAACACCGGGGAGCTGTTTTTT
CASSFETNTGELFF
>-|TRBV6-5|12|many|TRBJ2-1
TGTGCCAGCAGTGACCGGTGGGATGAGCAGTTCTTC
CASSDRWDEQFF
>TRBD2|TRBV20-1|17|-|TRBJ2-1
TGCTGTGCTAGGGGGACTAGCGGGAGAGTAGGGCCTGATGAGCAGTTCTTC
CCARGTSGRVGPDEQFF